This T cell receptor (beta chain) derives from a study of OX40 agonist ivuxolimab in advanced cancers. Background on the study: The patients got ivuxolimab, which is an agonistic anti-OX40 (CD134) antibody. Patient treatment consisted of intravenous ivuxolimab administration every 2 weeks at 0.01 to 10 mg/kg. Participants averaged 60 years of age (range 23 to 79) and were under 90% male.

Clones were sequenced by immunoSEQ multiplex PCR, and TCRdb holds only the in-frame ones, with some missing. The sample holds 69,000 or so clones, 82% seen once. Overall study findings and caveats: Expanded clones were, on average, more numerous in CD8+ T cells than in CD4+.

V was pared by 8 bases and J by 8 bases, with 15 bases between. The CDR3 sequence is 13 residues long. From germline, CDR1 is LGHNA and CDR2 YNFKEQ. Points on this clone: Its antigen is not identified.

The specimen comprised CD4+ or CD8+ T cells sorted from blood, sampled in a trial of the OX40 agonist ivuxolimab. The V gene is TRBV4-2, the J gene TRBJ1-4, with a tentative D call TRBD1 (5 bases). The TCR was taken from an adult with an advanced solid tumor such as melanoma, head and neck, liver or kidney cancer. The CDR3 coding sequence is TGTGCCAGCTTGAGTCAGGGTGCCGAAAAACTGTTTTTT. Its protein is CASLSQGAEKLFF.